One T cell receptor (beta chain) is described in this entry. Trimming took 1 base from V and 13 from J; bases not matched to a gene: 3. Per the germline V gene, CDR1 is MNHNS and CDR2 is SASEGT. This CDR3 is 14 amino acids long. This entry belongs to a study of blood T cell repertoires in COVID-19. Profiled with immunoSEQ multiplex PCR; TCRdb holds only in-frame clones, not every one. The table has some 670,000 clones, 75% to 90% seen once. The chain links TRBV6-1 to TRBJ1-6; TRBD1 agrees at 11 bases. The source of this sequence is a woman between 18 and 29 years old with acute or convalescent COVID-19. The sample taken for sequencing was peripheral blood. The CDR3 DNA reads TGTGCCAGCAGTGAAGGGGGACAGGGGGGGCCCCTCCACTTT. Translated, it gives CASSEGGQGGPLHF.